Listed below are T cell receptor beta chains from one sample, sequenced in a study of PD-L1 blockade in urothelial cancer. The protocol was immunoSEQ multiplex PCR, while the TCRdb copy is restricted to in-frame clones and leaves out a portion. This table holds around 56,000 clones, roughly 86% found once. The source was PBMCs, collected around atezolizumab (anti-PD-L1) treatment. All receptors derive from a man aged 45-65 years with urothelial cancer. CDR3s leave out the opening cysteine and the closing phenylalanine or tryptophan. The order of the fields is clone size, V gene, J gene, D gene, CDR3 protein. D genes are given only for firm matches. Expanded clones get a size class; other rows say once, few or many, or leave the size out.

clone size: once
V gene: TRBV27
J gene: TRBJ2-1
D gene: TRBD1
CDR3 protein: ASSLRGPGNEQF

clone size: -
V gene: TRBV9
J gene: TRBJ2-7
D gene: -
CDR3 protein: ASSSEPYEQY

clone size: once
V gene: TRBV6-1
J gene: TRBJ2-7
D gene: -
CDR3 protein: ASSGQPYEQY

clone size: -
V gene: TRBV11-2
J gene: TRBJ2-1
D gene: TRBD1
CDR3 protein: ASSFGQGYNEQF

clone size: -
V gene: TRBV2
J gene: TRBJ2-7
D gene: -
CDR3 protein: ASSKRSYEQY

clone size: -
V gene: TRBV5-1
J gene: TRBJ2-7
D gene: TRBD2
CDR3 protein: ASSQGLGSRGEQY

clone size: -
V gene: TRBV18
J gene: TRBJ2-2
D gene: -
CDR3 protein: ASSPDQGPFTGELF

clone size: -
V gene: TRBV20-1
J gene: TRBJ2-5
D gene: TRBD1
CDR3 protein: SANRGETQY

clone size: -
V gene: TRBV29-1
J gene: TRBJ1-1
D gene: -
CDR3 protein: SVAQGLGNTEAF

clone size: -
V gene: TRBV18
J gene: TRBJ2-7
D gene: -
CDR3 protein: ASSSKSGSYSYEQY

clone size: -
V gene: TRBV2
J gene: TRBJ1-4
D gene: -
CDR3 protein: ASSKGILDEKLF

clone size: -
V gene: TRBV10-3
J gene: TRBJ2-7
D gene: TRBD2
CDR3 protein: AIRSGSYSEQY

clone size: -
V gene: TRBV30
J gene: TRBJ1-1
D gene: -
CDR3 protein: AWRGLVGHKNTEAF

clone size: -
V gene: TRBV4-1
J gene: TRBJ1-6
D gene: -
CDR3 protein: ASSQVRTGYNSPLH

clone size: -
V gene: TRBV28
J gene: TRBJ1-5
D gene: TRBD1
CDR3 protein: ASSFPGTGKQPQH

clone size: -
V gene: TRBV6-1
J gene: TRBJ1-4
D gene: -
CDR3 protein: ASSEQGPNEKLF

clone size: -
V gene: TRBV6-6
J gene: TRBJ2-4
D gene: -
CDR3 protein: ASTGLAKNIQY

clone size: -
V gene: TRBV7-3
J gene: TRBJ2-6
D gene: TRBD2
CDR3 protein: ASSPITSGSSGGANVLT

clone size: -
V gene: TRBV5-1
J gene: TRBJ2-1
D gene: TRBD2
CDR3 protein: ATYPGLAGGIDNEQF

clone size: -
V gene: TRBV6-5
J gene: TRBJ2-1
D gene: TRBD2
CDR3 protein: ASSRAGGSYNEQF

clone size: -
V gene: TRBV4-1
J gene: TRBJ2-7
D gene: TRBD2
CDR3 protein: ASSQGLLRRLAGSYEQY

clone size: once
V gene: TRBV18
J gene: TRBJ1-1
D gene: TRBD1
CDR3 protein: ASSQGQGGTEAF

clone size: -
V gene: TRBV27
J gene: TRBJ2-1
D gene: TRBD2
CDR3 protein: AIGRADTYNEQF

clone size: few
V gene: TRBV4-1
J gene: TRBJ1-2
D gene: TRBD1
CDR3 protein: ASSQPTRQGTNYGYT

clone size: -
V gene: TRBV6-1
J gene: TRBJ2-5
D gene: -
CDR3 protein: ASSEPGGIGLKETQY

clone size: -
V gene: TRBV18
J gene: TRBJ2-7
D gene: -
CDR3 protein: ASSLRGDEQY

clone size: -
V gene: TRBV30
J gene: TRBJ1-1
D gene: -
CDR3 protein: AWMWSRGTEAF

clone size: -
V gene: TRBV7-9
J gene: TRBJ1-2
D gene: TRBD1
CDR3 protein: ASSRQGAEGYT

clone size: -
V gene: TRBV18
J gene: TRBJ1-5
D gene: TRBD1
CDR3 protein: ASSRTGVSNQPQH

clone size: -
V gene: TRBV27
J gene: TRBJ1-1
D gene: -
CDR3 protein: ASSSSTDVNTEAF

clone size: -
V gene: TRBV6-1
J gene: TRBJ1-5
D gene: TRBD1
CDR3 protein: ASKLGQGRNQPQH

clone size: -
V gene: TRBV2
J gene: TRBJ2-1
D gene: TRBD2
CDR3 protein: ASSGGTRPHEQF

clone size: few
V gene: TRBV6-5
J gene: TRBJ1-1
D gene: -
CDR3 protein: ASSHPQGANTEAF

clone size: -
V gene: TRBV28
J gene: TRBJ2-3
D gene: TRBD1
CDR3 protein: ASSPPGTEHYRDTQY

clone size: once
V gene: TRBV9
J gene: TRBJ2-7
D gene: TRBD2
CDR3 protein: ASSPPVWLAGRNSYEQY

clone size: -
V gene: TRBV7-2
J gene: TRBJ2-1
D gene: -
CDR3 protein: ASSQWRLSVHEQF

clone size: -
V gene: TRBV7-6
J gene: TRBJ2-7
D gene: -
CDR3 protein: ASSLNPLGSYEQY

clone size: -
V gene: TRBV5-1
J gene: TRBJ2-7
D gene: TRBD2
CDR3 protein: ASSEGLAAAQY

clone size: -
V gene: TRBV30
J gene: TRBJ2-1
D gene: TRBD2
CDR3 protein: AYRWTSGSRNEQF

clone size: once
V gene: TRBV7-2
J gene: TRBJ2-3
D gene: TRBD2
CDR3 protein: ASSLAPSGMIDTQY

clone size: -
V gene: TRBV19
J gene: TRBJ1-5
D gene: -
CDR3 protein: ASSGTLSNQPQH

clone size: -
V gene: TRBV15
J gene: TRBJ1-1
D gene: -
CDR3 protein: ATSRDVNTEAF

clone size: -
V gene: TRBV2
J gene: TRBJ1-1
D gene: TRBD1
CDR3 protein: ASRQQGAVEAF

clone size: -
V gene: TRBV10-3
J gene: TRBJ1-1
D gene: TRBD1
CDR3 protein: ATRPEQGAGTEAF

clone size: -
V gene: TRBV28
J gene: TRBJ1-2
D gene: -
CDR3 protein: ASRPGVNYGYT

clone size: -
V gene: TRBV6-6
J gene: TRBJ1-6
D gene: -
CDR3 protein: ASTDQGDNSPLH

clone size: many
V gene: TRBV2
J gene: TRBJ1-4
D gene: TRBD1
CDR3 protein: ASRRRQGLAEKLF